A single sample is the source of the 27 T cell receptor beta chains below, sequenced in a study of blood T cell repertoires in COVID-19. Method: immunoSEQ multiplex PCR; TCRdb's copy keeps in-frame clones and lacks some. Of approximately 190,000 clones in the sample, around nine tenths were seen once. The sequenced material came from peripheral blood. The source is a woman aged 40-49 years who had recovered from COVID-19.

This rearrangement joins TRBV3-1 (or the pseudogene TRBV3-2) to TRBJ1-2; TRBD1 matches at 9 bases. This CDR3 has 16 amino acids. V lost 5 bases, J lost 3 bases, and 10 bases stayed unmatched. Per the germline V gene, CDR1 is LGHDT and CDR2 is YNNKEL (reference sequence). CDR3 sequence: CASSGDKQGAYYGYTF. The CDR3 nucleotides are TGTGCCAGCAGCGGAGATAAACAGGGGGCGTACTATGGCTACACCTTC.

The chain employs TRBV3-1 (or the pseudogene TRBV3-2) and TRBJ2-3, with 10 positions matching TRBD2. This CDR3 spans 18 amino acids. Germline lookup yields CDR1 LGHDT and CDR2 YNNKEL (reference sequence). Trimming at V came to 1 base and at J to 0 bases, leaving 7 bases not matched to a gene. The DNA for the CDR3 is TGTGCCAGCAGCCAAGCAGCTACTAGCGGGGTTAGCACAGATACGCAGTATTTT. This codes for CASSQAATSGVSTDTQYF.

The V gene is TRBV7-8, the J gene TRBJ2-1; 7 nucleotides align to TRBD2. CDR1 SGHVS and CDR2 FQNEAQ come from the germline V gene. With V trimmed by 6 bases and J by 2 bases, 7 bases remained unmatched. This CDR3 has 15 amino acids. This CDR3 is CASSPTSVTYNEQFF. The CDR3 region has the DNA TGTGCCAGCAGTCCAACTAGCGTGACCTACAATGAGCAGTTCTTC.

The chain is built from TRBV3-1 (or the pseudogene TRBV3-2) and TRBJ2-7; 10 bases align to TRBD2. The V segment lost 4 bases and the J segment 6 bases; nucleotides outside the gene matches: 6. This CDR3 spans 14 amino acids. Germline V lookup: CDR1 LGHDT, CDR2 YNNKEL (reference sequence). This CDR3 is CASSLTSGTLEQYF. The CDR3 DNA is TGTGCCAGCAGCCTCACTAGCGGGACGCTCGAGCAGTACTTC.

This chain connects TRBV7-9 to TRBJ2-2; 12 bases align to TRBD2. CDR3 length: 18 amino acids. CDR1 is SEHNR and CDR2 is FQNEAQ in the germline V gene (reference sequence). Losses at the gene ends were 5 bases for V and 2 bases for J; bases not matched to a gene: 9. The CDR3 loop reads CASSPSTSGGLNTGELFF. In nucleotides, the CDR3 is TGTGCCAGCAGCCCCTCGACTAGCGGGGGACTCAACACCGGGGAGCTGTTTTTT.

The genes are TRBV7-8 and TRBJ2-5; 10 bases fit TRBD2. CDR1 is SGHVS, CDR2 FQNEAQ, per germline. The ends lost 5 bases at V and 1 base at J; junction bases unmatched: 10. CDR3 length: 17 residues. CDR3 loop: CASSVLPGLALQETQYF. The CDR3 region has the DNA TGTGCCAGCAGCGTACTTCCGGGACTAGCGCTCCAAGAGACCCAGTACTTC.

This clone occurred a few times. This chain joins TRBV5-6 and TRBJ1-4; 8 nucleotides align to TRBD1. With 3 bases clipped from V and 7 bases from J, the junction kept 8 bases outside the gene matches. There are 15 residues in the CDR3. Looked up from germline, CDR1 is SGHDT and CDR2 is YYEEEE. The CDR3 DNA sequence: TGTGCCAGCAGCTCGCCCGACAGGGGCGCTGAAAAACTGTTTTTT. Protein: CASSSPDRGAEKLFF.

The rearrangement uses TRBV5-1 and TRBJ2-5; a possible D gene is TRBD2 (6 bases). The CDR3 runs to 15 residues. V dropped 4 bases and J dropped 1 base, with 14 bases sitting between them. The germline CDR1 and CDR2 sequences are SGHRS and YFSETQ. As DNA, the CDR3 is TGCGCCAGCAGCCCGGAGGGGAACCCCCAAGAGACCCAGTACTTC. Protein sequence: CASSPEGNPQETQYF. Together with reference TRBV5-1 and TRBJ2-5, the CDR3 gives the full variable domain: KAGVTQTPRYLIKTRGQQVTLSCSPISGHRSVSWYQQTPGQGLQFLFEYFSETQRNKGNFPGRFSGRQFSNSRSEMNVSTLELGDSALYLCASSPEGNPQETQYFGPGTRLLVL.

The chain uses TRBV19 and TRBJ1-5, with 11 bases identical to TRBD1. CDR3 length equals 15 residues. Per the germline V gene, CDR1 is LNHDA and CDR2 is SQIVND (reference sequence). After removal of 1 base from V and 7 bases from J, the junction contained 3 bases not matched to a gene. DNA of the CDR3: TGTGCCAGTAGTATAGGTTGGACAGGGGGCCAGCCCCAGCATTTT. This codes for CASSIGWTGGQPQHF. Combining the CDR3 with reference TRBV19 and TRBJ1-5 gives the whole variable domain DGGITQSPKYLFRKEGQNVTLSCEQNLNHDAMYWYRQDPGQGLRLIYYSQIVNDFQKGDIAEGYSVSREKKESFPLTVTSAQKNPTAFYLCASSIGWTGGQPQHFGDGTRLSIL.

The J gene is TRBJ1-1, the V gene TRBV2, with TRBD1 matching 7 bases. The CDR3 has 14 amino acids. The germline CDR1 and CDR2 sequences are SNHLY and FYNNEI. V shed 7 bases, J shed 3 bases, and the junction held 8 bases outside the gene matches. The CDR3 reads CASIVEGAYTEAFF. As DNA, the CDR3 is TGTGCCAGCATAGTCGAGGGGGCATACACTGAAGCTTTCTTT.

J is TRBJ2-1 and V is TRBV3-1 (or the pseudogene TRBV3-2), with D tentatively TRBD1 (6 bases). The CDR3 extends over 11 amino acids. CDR1 LGHDT and CDR2 YNNKEL come from the germline V gene (reference sequence). V was cut by 8 bases and J by 15 bases, with 17 bases left in between. The CDR3 sequence: CASASRGGTFF. CDR3 nucleotide sequence: TGTGCCAGCGCTTCCAGGGGCGGCACGTTCTTC.

The chain combines TRBV5-1 with TRBJ2-7; D possibly corresponds to TRBD1 (6 bases). Germline-derived CDR1 and CDR2 are SGHRS and YFSETQ. CDR3 length equals 16 residues. With 0 bases removed from V and 2 bases from J, the gap between germline ends came to 15 bases. CDR3 sequence: CASSLAMVTGAYEQYF. The CDR3 coding sequence is TGCGCCAGCAGCTTGGCCATGGTGACAGGAGCCTACGAGCAGTACTTC.

This chain links TRBV27 with TRBJ2-2; D is unclear. The V end lost 5 bases, the J end lost 6 bases, and 7 bases lay between the germline ends. The CDR3 loop spans 12 amino acids. The germline V gene has CDR1 MNHEY and CDR2 SMNVEV (reference sequence). The CDR3 DNA reads TGTGCCAGCAGTCCCCGTTCCGGGGAGCTGTTTTTT. It is translated as CASSPRSGELFF.

This clone was counted only a few times. The rearrangement uses TRBV6-2 or TRBV6-3 and TRBJ1-1, with TRBD1 identical over 7 bases. CDR1 MNHEY and CDR2 SVGEGT come from the germline V gene. With V trimmed by 5 bases and J by 4 bases, 7 bases remained unmatched. The CDR3 is made up of 14 amino acids. DNA for the CDR3: TGTGCCAGCAGTCCCGGGACAGAGCCCACTGAAGCTTTCTTT. This sequence encodes CASSPGTEPTEAFF.

The chain links TRBV27 to TRBJ2-2; D not certain. Trimming left V 6 bases short and J 8 bases short, with 7 bases between. Germline CDR1 MNHEY, CDR2 SMNVEV (reference sequence). The CDR3 is 11 residues long. DNA of the CDR3: TGTGCCAGCAGCGTTTCGGGGGAGCTGTTTTTT. Amino acid sequence: CASSVSGELFF.

The chain recombines TRBV5-1 with TRBJ1-6, with 10 bases fitting TRBD1. CDR1 is SGHRS and CDR2 is YFSETQ in the germline V gene. This CDR3 has 15 residues. V trimming: 3 bases; J trimming: 10 bases; junction bases outside the gene matches: 7. CDR3 sequence: CASSYTGTGASPLHF. For the CDR3, the DNA is TGCGCCAGCAGCTATACCGGGACAGGGGCCTCACCCCTCCACTTT.

The chain is built from TRBV28 and TRBJ2-7; perhaps TRBD1 as D (6 bases). The CDR3 length is 14 residues. The ends were cut back, 4 bases at V and 6 bases at J, with 16 bases in the middle. In germline, CDR1 is MDHEN, CDR2 SYDVKM. This chain's CDR3 is CASSSHNNRAEQYF. For the CDR3, the DNA is TGTGCCAGCAGTTCCCACAATAACAGGGCCGAGCAGTACTTC.

This clone is a singleton in its sample. J is TRBJ2-7 and V is TRBV6-5, with D possibly matching TRBD1 (5 bases). CDR3 length: 14 amino acids. Trimming took 7 bases from V and 5 from J, leaving 18 bases between them. Germline assignment: CDR1 MNHEY and CDR2 SVGAGI. The CDR3, as DNA: TGTGCCAGCACCTACTCCGATTTCAGGGACGAGCAGTACTTC. As protein: CASTYSDFRDEQYF.

For the CDR3, the DNA is TGCGCCAGCAGCCACTTATCAGGAGAAGCTTTCTTT. Amino acids: CASSHLSGEAFF. The chain couples TRBV4-1 to TRBJ1-1, with D hard to call. The length of the CDR3 is 12 residues. V shed 3 bases and J shed 8 bases, with 10 bases lying between them. Germline V CDR1 and CDR2: MGHRA, YSYEKL.

The gene calls are TRBV11-3 and TRBJ2-6; D remains unclear. CDR3 length equals 16 residues. Germline loops: CDR1 SGHNT, CDR2 YENEEA. Trimming shortened V by 5 bases and J by 0 bases, and 11 bases separated the two germline ends. The chain's CDR3 is CASSPGVGSGANVLTF. The CDR3, as DNA: TGTGCCAGCAGCCCAGGCGTGGGCTCTGGGGCCAACGTCCTGACTTTC.

The chain recombines TRBV10-3 with TRBJ2-2; perhaps TRBD2 as D (5 bases). The CDR3 loop spans 13 amino acids. The germline CDR1 and CDR2 sequences are ENHRY and SYGVKD. The V end lost 8 bases, the J end lost 0 bases, and 7 bases lay between the germline ends. The CDR3 DNA reads as TGTGCCATCGCACTAGCGAACACCGGGGAGCTGTTTTTT. Residues: CAIALANTGELFF.

The rearrangement uses TRBV11-1 and TRBJ2-1; 9 positions agree with TRBD2. Germline V gene sequence: CDR1 SGHAT, CDR2 FQDESV (reference sequence). CDR3 size: 16 residues. Germline trimming cut 1 base from V and 5 bases from J; bases unmatched to any gene: 6. CDR3 loop: CASSLGAGGKHNEQFF. For the CDR3, the DNA is TGTGCCAGCAGCTTAGGAGCGGGAGGCAAACACAATGAGCAGTTCTTC.

The J gene is TRBJ1-2, the V gene TRBV5-6; 9 bases are a match to TRBD1. The CDR3 runs to 18 residues. Germline V gene data show CDR1 as SGHDT and CDR2 as YYEEEE. The V and J ends lost 0 bases and 7 bases, in that order; junction bases with no gene match: 16. The CDR3 bases are TGTGCCAGCAGCTTGGTAGCGGGACAGGGCGCCCCCGGTTCTGGCTACACCTTC. Translating gives CASSLVAGQGAPGSGYTF.

The rearrangement uses TRBV23-1 and TRBJ2-3; TRBD2 is a possible D gene (5 bases). TRBV23-1 is marked as an open reading frame, function uncertain. V dropped 0 bases and J dropped 1 base, with 17 bases sitting between them. This CDR3 is built from 18 residues. The CDR3 region has the DNA TGCGCCAGCAGTCAATCGAAGGTGTACCGGGAACGCACAGATACGCAGTATTTT. Translated: CASSQSKVYRERTDTQYF.

The chain is built from TRBV30 and TRBJ2-3; the D is unclear. The CDR3 spans 15 residues. Per the germline V gene, CDR1 is GTSNPN and CDR2 is SVGIG (reference sequence). V lost 4 bases to trimming and J lost 0 bases, with 14 bases between them. The CDR3 DNA reads as TGTGCCTGGACAATAGGTCTAGTTAGCACAGATACGCAGTATTTT. It codes for CAWTIGLVSTDTQYF.

The chain combines TRBV29-1 with TRBJ2-5, with 7 bases that match TRBD2. J gave up 5 bases and V 6 bases, and 6 bases lay outside the gene matches. The CDR3 contains 12 residues. Germline CDR1 reads SQVTM; CDR2 reads ANQGSEA. Here the CDR3 DNA reads TGCAGCGTCGGGGGGATCGGGGAGACCCAGTACTTC. Translation: CSVGGIGETQYF.

In its sample, this clone was seen once. This chain links TRBV28 with TRBJ2-7; D unresolved. Germline CDR1 reads MDHEN; CDR2 reads SYDVKM. Trimming pared 3 bases from V and 6 bases from J, leaving 6 bases between. The CDR3 is 11 amino acids. The CDR3 DNA follows: TGTGCCAGCAGTTTCACACGCGAGCAGTACTTC. This codes for CASSFTREQYF.